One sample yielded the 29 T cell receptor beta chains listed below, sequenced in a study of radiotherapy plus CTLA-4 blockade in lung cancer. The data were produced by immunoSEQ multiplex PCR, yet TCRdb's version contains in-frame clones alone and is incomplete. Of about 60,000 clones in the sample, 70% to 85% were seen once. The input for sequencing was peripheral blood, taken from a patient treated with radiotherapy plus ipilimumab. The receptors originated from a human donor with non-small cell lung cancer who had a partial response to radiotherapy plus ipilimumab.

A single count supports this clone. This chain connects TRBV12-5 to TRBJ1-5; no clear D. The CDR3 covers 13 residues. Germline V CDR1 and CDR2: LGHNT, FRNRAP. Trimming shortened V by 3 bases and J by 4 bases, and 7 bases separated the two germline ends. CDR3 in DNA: TGTGCTAGTGGTTTTGAGCAAAATCAGCCCCAGCATTTT. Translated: CASGFEQNQPQHF.

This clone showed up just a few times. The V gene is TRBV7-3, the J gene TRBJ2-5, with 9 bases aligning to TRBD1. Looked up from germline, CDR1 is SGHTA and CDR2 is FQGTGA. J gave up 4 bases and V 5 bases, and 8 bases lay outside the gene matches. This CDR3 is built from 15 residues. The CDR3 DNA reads TGTGCCAGCAGCCAAATTACAGGGGGCGGAGAGACCCAGTACTTC. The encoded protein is CASSQITGGGETQYF.

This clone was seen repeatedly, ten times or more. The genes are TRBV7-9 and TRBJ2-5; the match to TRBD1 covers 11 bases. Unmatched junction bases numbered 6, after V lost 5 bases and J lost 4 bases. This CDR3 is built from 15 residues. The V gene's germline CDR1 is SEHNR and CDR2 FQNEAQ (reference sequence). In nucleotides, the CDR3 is TGTGCCAGCAGCCCCGGACAGGGGGCGGGAGAGACCCAGTACTTC. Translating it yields CASSPGQGAGETQYF.

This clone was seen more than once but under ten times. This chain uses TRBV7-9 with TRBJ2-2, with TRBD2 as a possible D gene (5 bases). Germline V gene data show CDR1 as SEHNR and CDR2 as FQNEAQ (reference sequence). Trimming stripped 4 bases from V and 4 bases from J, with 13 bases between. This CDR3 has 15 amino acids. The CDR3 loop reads CASSYQTGFTGELFF. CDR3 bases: TGTGCCAGCAGCTACCAGACGGGATTCACCGGGGAGCTGTTTTTT.

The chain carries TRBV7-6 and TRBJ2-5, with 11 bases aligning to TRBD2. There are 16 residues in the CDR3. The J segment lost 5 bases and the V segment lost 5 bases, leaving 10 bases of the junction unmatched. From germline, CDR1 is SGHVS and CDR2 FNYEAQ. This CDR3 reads CASSLLASGGRETQYF. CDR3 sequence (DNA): TGTGCCAGCAGCCTACTGGCTAGCGGGGGGAGGGAGACCCAGTACTTC.

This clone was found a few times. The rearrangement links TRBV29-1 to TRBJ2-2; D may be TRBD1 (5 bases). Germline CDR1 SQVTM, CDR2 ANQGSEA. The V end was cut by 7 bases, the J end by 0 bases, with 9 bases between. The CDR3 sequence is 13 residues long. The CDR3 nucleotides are TGCAGCGGATCGACAGCGAACACCGGGGAGCTGTTTTTT. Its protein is CSGSTANTGELFF.

CDR3 amino acids: CASSDRGTRQETQYF. CDR3 coding DNA: TGTGCCAGCAGTGACAGGGGGACGCGTCAAGAGACCCAGTACTTC. The rearrangement links TRBV2 to TRBJ2-5; 7 bases align to TRBD1. This CDR3 has 15 amino acids. Unmatched junction bases numbered 6, after V lost 3 bases and J lost 2 bases. Germline V lookup: CDR1 SNHLY, CDR2 FYNNEI.

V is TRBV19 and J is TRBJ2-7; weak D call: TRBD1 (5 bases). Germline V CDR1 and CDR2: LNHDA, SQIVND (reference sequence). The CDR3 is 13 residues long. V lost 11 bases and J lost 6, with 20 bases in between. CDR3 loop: CASSEDTSTEQYF. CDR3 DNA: TGTGCCTCTTCTGAGGACACATCTACCGAGCAGTACTTC.

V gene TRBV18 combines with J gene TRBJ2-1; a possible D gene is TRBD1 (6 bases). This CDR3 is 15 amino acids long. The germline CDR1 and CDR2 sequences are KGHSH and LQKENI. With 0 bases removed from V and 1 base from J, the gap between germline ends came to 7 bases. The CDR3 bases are TGTGCCAGCTCACCACCCGGGACATCCTACAATGAGCAGTTCTTC. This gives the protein CASSPPGTSYNEQFF. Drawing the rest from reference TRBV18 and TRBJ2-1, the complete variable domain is NAGVMQNPRHLVRRRGQEARLRCSPMKGHSHVYWYRQLPEEGLKFMVYLQKENIIDESGMPKERFSAEFPKEGPSILRIQQVVRGDSAAYFCASSPPGTSYNEQFFGPGTRLTVL.

This CDR3 is CASSLRLAGGRNEQFF. CDR3 sequence (DNA): TGCGCCAGCAGCCTACGACTAGCGGGGGGGCGGAATGAGCAGTTCTTC. V gene TRBV5-1 combines with J gene TRBJ2-1; 14 bases agree with TRBD2. Trimming cost V 4 bases and J 7 bases; bases outside gene matches: 7. This CDR3 has 16 amino acids. Germline V lookup: CDR1 SGHRS, CDR2 YFSETQ.

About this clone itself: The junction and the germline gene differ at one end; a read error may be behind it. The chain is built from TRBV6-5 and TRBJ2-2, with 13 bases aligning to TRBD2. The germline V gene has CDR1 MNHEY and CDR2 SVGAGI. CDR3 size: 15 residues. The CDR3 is CASSGLAGVHRGAVF. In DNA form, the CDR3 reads TGTGCCAGCAGCGGACTAGCGGGGGTACACCGGGGAGCTGTTTTT.

CDR3 protein: CASSLMGGSSYEQYF. The CDR3 DNA reads as TGTGCCAGCAGCTTAATGGGGGGGAGCTCCTACGAGCAGTACTTC. The chain employs TRBV7-3 and TRBJ2-7; TRBD2 matches 7 bases. J was trimmed by 0 bases and V by 1 base; bases with no gene match: 3. Germline-derived CDR1 and CDR2 are SGHTA and FQGTGA. CDR3 length: 15 residues. The variable domain in full, completed from reference TRBV7-3 and TRBJ2-7, reads GAGVSQTPSNKVTEKGKYVELRCDPISGHTALYWYRQSLGQGPEFLIYFQGTGAADDSGLPNDRFFAVRPEGSVSTLKIQRTERGDSAVYLCASSLMGGSSYEQYFGPGTRLTVT.

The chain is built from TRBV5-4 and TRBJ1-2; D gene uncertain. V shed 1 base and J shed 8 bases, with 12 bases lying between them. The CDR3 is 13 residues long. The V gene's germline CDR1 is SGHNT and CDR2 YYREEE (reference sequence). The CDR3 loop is CASSLSGTEGYTF. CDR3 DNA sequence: TGTGCCAGCAGCTTGTCTGGAACAGAAGGCTACACCTTC.

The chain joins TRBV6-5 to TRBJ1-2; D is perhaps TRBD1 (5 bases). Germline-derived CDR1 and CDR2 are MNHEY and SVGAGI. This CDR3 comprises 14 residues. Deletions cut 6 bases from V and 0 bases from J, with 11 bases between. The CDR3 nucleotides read TGTGCCAGCAGCATGACGGACACTAACTATGGCTACACCTTC. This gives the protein CASSMTDTNYGYTF.

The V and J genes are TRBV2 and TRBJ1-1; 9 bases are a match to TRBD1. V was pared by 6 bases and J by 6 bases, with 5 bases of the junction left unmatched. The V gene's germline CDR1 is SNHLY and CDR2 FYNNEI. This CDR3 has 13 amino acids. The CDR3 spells CASRTGGVAEAFF. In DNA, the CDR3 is TGTGCCAGCAGGACAGGGGGAGTCGCTGAAGCTTTCTTT.

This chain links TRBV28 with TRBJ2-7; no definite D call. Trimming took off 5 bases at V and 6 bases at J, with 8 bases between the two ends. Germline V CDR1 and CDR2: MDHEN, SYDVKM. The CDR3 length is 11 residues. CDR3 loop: CASSAASEQYF. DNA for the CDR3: TGTGCCAGCAGTGCGGCCAGCGAGCAGTACTTC.

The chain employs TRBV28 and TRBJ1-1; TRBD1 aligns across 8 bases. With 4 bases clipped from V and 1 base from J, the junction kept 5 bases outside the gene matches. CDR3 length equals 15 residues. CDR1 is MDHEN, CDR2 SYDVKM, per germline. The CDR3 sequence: CASSSSGQGNTEAFF. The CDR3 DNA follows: TGTGCCAGCAGTTCCTCCGGACAGGGGAACACTGAAGCTTTCTTT. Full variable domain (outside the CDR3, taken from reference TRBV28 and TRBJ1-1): DVKVTQSSRYLVKRTGEKVFLECVQDMDHENMFWYRQDPGLGLRLIYFSYDVKMKEKGDIPEGYSVSREKKERFSLILESASTNQTSMYLCASSSSGQGNTEAFFGQGTRLTVV.

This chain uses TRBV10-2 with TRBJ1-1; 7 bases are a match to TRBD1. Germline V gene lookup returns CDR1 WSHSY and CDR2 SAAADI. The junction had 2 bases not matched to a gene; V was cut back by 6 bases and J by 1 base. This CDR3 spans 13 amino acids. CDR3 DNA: TGCGCCAGCAGGGGACAGCCGAACACTGAAGCTTTCTTT. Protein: CASRGQPNTEAFF.

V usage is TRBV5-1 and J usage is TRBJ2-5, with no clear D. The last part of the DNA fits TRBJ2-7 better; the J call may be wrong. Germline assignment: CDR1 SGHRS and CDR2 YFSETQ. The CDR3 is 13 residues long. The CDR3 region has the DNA TGCGCCAGCAGCTTGAAGTACTCCTACGAGCAGTACTTC. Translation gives CASSLKYSYEQYF.

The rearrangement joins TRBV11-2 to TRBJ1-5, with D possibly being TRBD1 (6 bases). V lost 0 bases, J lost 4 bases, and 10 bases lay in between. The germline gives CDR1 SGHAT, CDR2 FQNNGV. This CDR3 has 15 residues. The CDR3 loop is CASSLDRGDNQPQHF. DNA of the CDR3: TGTGCCAGCAGCTTAGACAGGGGCGATAATCAGCCCCAGCATTTT.

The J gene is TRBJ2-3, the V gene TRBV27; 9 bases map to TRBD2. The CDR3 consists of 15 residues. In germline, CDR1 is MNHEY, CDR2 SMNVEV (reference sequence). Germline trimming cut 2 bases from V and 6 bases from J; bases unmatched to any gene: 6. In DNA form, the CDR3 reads TGTGCCAGCAGTTTAGCGGGGGGGCCTCGTGATACGCAGTATTTT. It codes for CASSLAGGPRDTQYF.

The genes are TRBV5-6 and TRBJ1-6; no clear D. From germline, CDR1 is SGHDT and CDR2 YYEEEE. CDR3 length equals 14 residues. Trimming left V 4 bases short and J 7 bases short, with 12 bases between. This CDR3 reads CASSPYRENSPLHF. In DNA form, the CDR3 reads TGTGCCAGCAGCCCTTACCGGGAAAATTCACCCCTCCACTTT.

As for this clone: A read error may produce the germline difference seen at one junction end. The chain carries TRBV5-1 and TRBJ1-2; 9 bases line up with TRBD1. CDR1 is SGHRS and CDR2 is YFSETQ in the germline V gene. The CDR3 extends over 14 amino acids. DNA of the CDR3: TGCGCCAGCAGTTTGGGACAGGGCCGATATGGCTACACCTTC. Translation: CASSLGQGRYGYTF.

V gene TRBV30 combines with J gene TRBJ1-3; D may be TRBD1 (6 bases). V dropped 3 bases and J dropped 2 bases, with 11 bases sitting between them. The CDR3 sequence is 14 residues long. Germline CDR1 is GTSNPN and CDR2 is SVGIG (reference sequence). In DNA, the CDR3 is TGTGCCTGGAGAGGGGGGGGTACTGGAAACACCATATATTTT. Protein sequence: CAWRGGGTGNTIYF.

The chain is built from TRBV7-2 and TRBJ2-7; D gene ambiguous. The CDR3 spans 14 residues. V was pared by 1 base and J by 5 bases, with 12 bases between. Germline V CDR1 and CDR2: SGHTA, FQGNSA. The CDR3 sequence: CASSLGQVPHEQYF. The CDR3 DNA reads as TGTGCCAGCAGCTTAGGTCAGGTTCCCCACGAGCAGTACTTC.

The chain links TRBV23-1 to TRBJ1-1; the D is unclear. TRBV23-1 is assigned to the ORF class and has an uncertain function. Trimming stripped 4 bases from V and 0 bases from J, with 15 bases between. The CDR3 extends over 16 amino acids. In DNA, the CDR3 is TGCGCCAGCAGTCGAAGACGGGGAGGTTTGAACACTGAAGCTTTCTTT. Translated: CASSRRRGGLNTEAFF.

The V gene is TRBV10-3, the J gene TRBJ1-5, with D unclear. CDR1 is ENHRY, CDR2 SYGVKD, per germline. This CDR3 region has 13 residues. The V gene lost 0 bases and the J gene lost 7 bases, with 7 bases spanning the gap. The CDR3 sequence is CAISESGGQPQHF. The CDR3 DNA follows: TGTGCCATCAGTGAGTCAGGAGGGCAGCCCCAGCATTTT.

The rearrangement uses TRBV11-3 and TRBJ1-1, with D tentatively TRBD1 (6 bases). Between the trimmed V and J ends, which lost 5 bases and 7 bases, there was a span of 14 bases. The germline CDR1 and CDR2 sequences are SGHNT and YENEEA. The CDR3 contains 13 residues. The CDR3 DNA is TGTGCCAGCAGCCCCCGGACAGCCCTTGAAGCTTTCTTT. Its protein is CASSPRTALEAFF.

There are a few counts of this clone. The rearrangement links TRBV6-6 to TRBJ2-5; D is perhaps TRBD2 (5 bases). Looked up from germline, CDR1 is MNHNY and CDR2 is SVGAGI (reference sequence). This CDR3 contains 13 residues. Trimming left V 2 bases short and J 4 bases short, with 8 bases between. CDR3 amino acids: CASSYGGGETQYF. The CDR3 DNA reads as TGTGCCAGCAGTTACGGAGGAGGAGAGACCCAGTACTTC.